This is a list of T cell receptor beta chains from one sample in a study of T cells in Graves' hyperthyroidism and ophthalmopathy. TCRdb analysed the multiplex PCR reads with MiXCR anew, one entry per CDR3 protein. The table shows some 350,000 distinct CDR3 sequences, with 15% to 20% occurring only once. Input material: blood. These receptor sequences come from a woman younger than 30 with Graves' hyperthyroidism. The CDR3 runs from the conserved cysteine through the conserved F or W. Each record gives: J gene, clone size, D gene, V gene, CDR3 protein, CDR3 DNA. A D gene is named only where the DNA matches it firmly. Part of the rows lack a size; the others show once, few, many or a class for expanded clones.

j_gene: TRBJ2-7; abundance: few; d_gene: -; v_gene: TRBV9; CDR3aa: CASSVALDYEQYF; CDR3nt: TGTGCCAGCAGCGTAGCTCTGGACTACGAGCAGTACTTC
j_gene: TRBJ2-2; abundance: many; d_gene: -; v_gene: TRBV6-5; CDR3aa: CASSSAGRLDTGELFF; CDR3nt: TGTGCCAGCAGTTCGGCGGGGCGGTTGGACACCGGGGAGCTGTTTTTT
j_gene: TRBJ1-1; abundance: many; d_gene: -; v_gene: TRBV4-1; CDR3aa: CASSQEIGLRGTEAFF; CDR3nt: TGCGCCAGCAGCCAAGAGATAGGGCTTCGGGGGACTGAAGCTTTCTTT
j_gene: TRBJ2-2; abundance: -; d_gene: -; v_gene: TRBV7-8; CDR3aa: CASSLVDGNTGELFF; CDR3nt: TGTGCCAGCAGCTTAGTCGACGGGAACACCGGGGAGCTGTTTTTT
j_gene: TRBJ1-3; abundance: many; d_gene: TRBD1; v_gene: TRBV4-1; CDR3aa: CASSQGPGQGYGNTIYF; CDR3nt: TGCGCCAGCAGCCAAGGCCCTGGACAGGGCTACGGAAACACCATATATTTT
j_gene: TRBJ1-5; abundance: many; d_gene: -; v_gene: TRBV6-5; CDR3aa: CASSFKGQQYSNQPQHF; CDR3nt: TGTGCCAGCAGTTTCAAGGGGCAGCAATATAGCAATCAGCCCCAGCATTTT
j_gene: TRBJ1-1; abundance: many; d_gene: TRBD1; v_gene: TRBV20-1; CDR3aa: CSATDSRDRGPEAFF; CDR3nt: TGCAGTGCTACTGATTCCCGGGACAGGGGACCTGAAGCTTTCTTT
j_gene: TRBJ2-5; abundance: many; d_gene: -; v_gene: TRBV15; CDR3aa: CATSRGPGETQYF; CDR3nt: TGTGCCACCAGCAGAGGACCTGGGGAGACCCAGTACTTC
j_gene: TRBJ1-5; abundance: many; d_gene: -; v_gene: TRBV5-5; CDR3aa: CASSLANSNQPQHF; CDR3nt: TGTGCCAGCAGCTTGGCTAATAGCAATCAGCCCCAGCATTTT
j_gene: TRBJ2-2; abundance: -; d_gene: -; v_gene: TRBV18; CDR3aa: CASSLLGQPNTGELFF; CDR3nt: TGTGCCAGCTCCCTCCTTGGGCAACCGAACACCGGGGAGCTGTTTTTT
j_gene: TRBJ1-5; abundance: many; d_gene: -; v_gene: TRBV2; CDR3aa: CASTEGRDGQPQHF; CDR3nt: TGTGCCAGCACCGAGGGGAGGGACGGTCAGCCCCAGCATTTT
j_gene: TRBJ2-5; abundance: many; d_gene: TRBD2; v_gene: TRBV10-3; CDR3aa: CAISEGGLAELQETQYF; CDR3nt: TGTGCCATCAGTGAGGGGGGACTAGCCGAACTCCAAGAGACCCAGTACTTC
j_gene: TRBJ1-2; abundance: few; d_gene: -; v_gene: TRBV3-1; CDR3aa: CASSPMVTDYGYTF; CDR3nt: TGTGCCAGCAGCCCGATGGTAACCGACTATGGCTACACCTTC
j_gene: TRBJ2-7; abundance: many; d_gene: -; v_gene: TRBV28; CDR3aa: CASSYSFILASSYEQYF; CDR3nt: TGTGCCAGCAGTTACTCCTTCATCCTAGCTTCCTCCTACGAGCAGTACTTC
j_gene: TRBJ2-7; abundance: many; d_gene: TRBD2; v_gene: TRBV18; CDR3aa: CASSPRLAEYEQYF; CDR3nt: TGTGCCAGCTCACCTCGACTAGCGGAGTACGAGCAGTACTTC
j_gene: TRBJ2-5; abundance: many; d_gene: -; v_gene: TRBV20-1; CDR3aa: CSAMRQVKETQYF; CDR3nt: TGCAGTGCTATGCGACAGGTGAAAGAGACCCAGTACTTC
j_gene: TRBJ1-3; abundance: many; d_gene: -; v_gene: TRBV11-2; CDR3aa: CASSLDLDNSGNTIYF; CDR3nt: TGTGCCAGCAGCTTAGATTTGGACAACTCTGGAAACACCATATATTTT
j_gene: TRBJ1-3; abundance: many; d_gene: -; v_gene: TRBV12-3/TRBV12-4; CDR3aa: CASSLRGIGNTIYF; CDR3nt: TGTGCCAGCAGTTTAAGGGGAATCGGAAACACCATATATTTT
j_gene: TRBJ2-7; abundance: -; d_gene: TRBD2; v_gene: TRBV29-1; CDR3aa: CSVPASGGSYEQYF; CDR3nt: TGCAGCGTCCCTGCTAGCGGGGGCTCCTACGAGCAGTACTTC
j_gene: TRBJ1-2; abundance: many; d_gene: -; v_gene: TRBV6-5; CDR3aa: CASSRSDQGYTF; CDR3nt: TGTGCCAGCAGCCGATCGGACCAGGGCTACACCTTC
j_gene: TRBJ2-5; abundance: few; d_gene: TRBD2; v_gene: TRBV12-3/TRBV12-4; CDR3aa: CASSLIGGAQGETQYF; CDR3nt: TGTGCCAGCAGTTTAATCGGGGGGGCCCAAGGGGAGACCCAGTACTTC
j_gene: TRBJ1-2; abundance: many; d_gene: -; v_gene: TRBV5-1; CDR3aa: CASSWDLGLGGYTF; CDR3nt: TGCGCCAGCAGCTGGGATCTGGGCCTAGGGGGCTACACCTTC
j_gene: TRBJ2-7; abundance: many; d_gene: TRBD2; v_gene: TRBV6-1; CDR3aa: CASSAVGLGKSILSYEQYF; CDR3nt: TGTGCCAGCAGTGCTGTCGGACTAGGGAAATCAATCCTGTCCTACGAGCAGTACTTC
j_gene: TRBJ2-7; abundance: few; d_gene: -; v_gene: TRBV29-1; CDR3aa: CSATLTAAYEQYF; CDR3nt: TGCAGCGCTACACTGACCGCTGCCTACGAGCAGTACTTC
j_gene: TRBJ1-2; abundance: -; d_gene: -; v_gene: TRBV29-1; CDR3aa: CSVSWGFRQEVNYGYTF; CDR3nt: TGCAGCGTCAGCTGGGGGTTTAGGCAGGAAGTTAACTATGGCTACACCTTC
j_gene: TRBJ2-7; abundance: many; d_gene: -; v_gene: TRBV5-1; CDR3aa: CASSLSFYEQYF; CDR3nt: TGCGCCAGCAGCTTAAGTTTCTACGAGCAGTACTTC
j_gene: TRBJ1-6; abundance: -; d_gene: -; v_gene: TRBV18; CDR3aa: CASSPTITGQSPLHF; CDR3nt: TGTGCCAGCTCACCGACAATTACAGGGCAATCACCCCTCCACTTT
j_gene: TRBJ2-2; abundance: many; d_gene: TRBD2; v_gene: TRBV20-1; CDR3aa: CSARTSGVGTGELFF; CDR3nt: TGCAGTGCTAGGACTAGCGGGGTAGGAACCGGGGAGCTGTTTTTT
j_gene: TRBJ1-1; abundance: -; d_gene: -; v_gene: TRBV7-2; CDR3aa: CASSARPEGF; CDR3nt: TGTGCCAGCAGCGCAAGACCGGAAGGCTTT
j_gene: TRBJ2-5; abundance: many; d_gene: TRBD1; v_gene: TRBV7-6; CDR3aa: CASSLAPRYRGSETQYF; CDR3nt: TGTGCCAGCAGCTTAGCGCCGAGATACAGGGGGAGTGAGACCCAGTACTTC